What follows are 11 T cell receptor beta chains derived from one specimen sequenced in a study of blood T cell repertoires in COVID-19. Profiled with immunoSEQ multiplex PCR; TCRdb holds only in-frame clones, not every one. The table includes 150,000 to 200,000 clones, roughly 90% detected once. Input material: peripheral blood. Receptors were obtained from a man aged 55 to 70 with active or convalescent COVID-19.

The rearrangement uses TRBV18 and TRBJ1-4; D is possibly TRBD1 (5 bases). Germline V gives CDR1 KGHSH, CDR2 LQKENI. The CDR3 has 18 amino acids. V was shortened by 3 bases and J by 4 bases, with 21 bases between the two germline ends. CDR3 sequence: CASSPKTELSSDNEKLFF. The CDR3 nucleotides are TGTGCCAGCTCACCGAAGACAGAACTTTCTTCCGATAATGAAAAACTGTTTTTT.

V is TRBV3-1 (or the pseudogene TRBV3-2) and J is TRBJ1-1, with D possibly matching TRBD1 (6 bases). The V end was cut by 1 base, the J end by 6 bases, with 15 bases between. The CDR3 is made up of 15 amino acids. The germline CDR1 and CDR2 sequences are LGHDT and YNNKEL (reference sequence). The CDR3 region has the DNA TGTGCCAGCAGCCAAGGGCCCGGGGGGCAGGCTGAAGCTTTCTTT. Translating it yields CASSQGPGGQAEAFF.

This chain uses TRBV6-4 with TRBJ2-4, with 9 bases lining up with TRBD2. The CDR3 spans 14 residues. Per germline, CDR1 MRHNA and CDR2 SNTAGT. Trimming at V came to 3 bases and at J to 16 bases, leaving 13 bases not matched to a gene. The CDR3 here is CASSDKPAGGRIYF. DNA for the CDR3: TGTGCCAGCAGTGATAAGCCGGCGGGGGGGCGTATATACTTC.

The chain links TRBV18 to TRBJ1-6; possible D gene TRBD1, 6 bases. Germline loops: CDR1 KGHSH, CDR2 LQKENI. This CDR3 is built from 15 residues. Trimming took 6 bases from V and 5 from J, leaving 14 bases between them. The CDR3 spells CASSIGQHNNSPLHF. In DNA, the CDR3 is TGTGCCAGCTCTATAGGACAGCATAATAATTCACCCCTCCACTTT.

The J gene is TRBJ1-2, the V gene TRBV28; 7 bases are a match to TRBD1. The ends lost 8 bases at V and 4 bases at J; junction bases unmatched: 10. The CDR3 consists of 14 residues. Germline CDR1 and CDR2: MDHEN and SYDVKM. CDR3 loop: CASVRPGGPYGYTF. The CDR3 DNA follows: TGTGCCAGCGTCCGGCCAGGGGGTCCCTATGGCTACACCTTC.

This chain connects TRBV3-1 (or the pseudogene TRBV3-2) to TRBJ1-1, with 9 bases that match TRBD1. CDR3 length: 15 amino acids. After removal of 1 base from V and 7 bases from J, the junction contained 7 bases not matched to a gene. The germline CDR1 and CDR2 sequences are LGHDT and YNNKEL (reference sequence). This chain's CDR3 is CASSQVFTGGLEAFF. CDR3 nucleotides: TGTGCCAGCAGCCAAGTCTTTACAGGGGGCCTTGAAGCTTTCTTT.

This chain links TRBV29-1 with TRBJ2-5; 10 bases agree with TRBD1. J gave up 4 bases and V 7 bases, and 6 bases lay outside the gene matches. The CDR3 totals 13 residues. The germline gives CDR1 SQVTM, CDR2 ANQGSEA. The DNA of the CDR3 is TGCAGCGGACAGGGGGCCTGGGGAGAGACCCAGTACTTC. Translated, it gives CSGQGAWGETQYF.

The J gene is TRBJ2-1, the V gene TRBV21-1; TRBD2, the table's D call, lacks a check against the DNA. TRBV21-1 is designated a pseudogene. The CDR3 totals 17 residues. The CDR3 spells CASSKRLLAGGPNEQFF. CDR3 sequence (DNA): TGTGCCAGCAGCAAAAGGCTCCTAGCGGGAGGGCCAAATGAGCAGTTCTTC.

J is TRBJ2-1 and V is TRBV27; TRBD1 aligns across 12 bases. The germline CDR1 and CDR2 sequences are MNHEY and SMNVEV (reference sequence). V trimming: 5 bases; J trimming: 15 bases; junction bases outside the gene matches: 11. This CDR3 is built from 14 residues. The CDR3 is CASSLGWGGQGAFF. CDR3 DNA sequence: TGTGCCAGCAGTCTAGGTTGGGGGGGACAGGGGGCGTTCTTC.

This clone has only one observation. The rearrangement uses TRBV30 and TRBJ2-3; D possibly corresponds to TRBD2 (6 bases). Trimming removed 0 bases at V and 2 bases at J, with 9 bases between. Germline V lookup: CDR1 GTSNPN, CDR2 SVGIG (reference sequence). CDR3 size: 14 residues. This CDR3 is CAWSVTGDTDTQYF. The CDR3 DNA follows: TGTGCCTGGAGTGTAACGGGGGACACAGATACGCAGTATTTT.

This chain connects TRBV3-1 (or the pseudogene TRBV3-2) to TRBJ2-5; possible D gene TRBD2, 6 bases. The CDR3 is 13 amino acids. Germline assignment: CDR1 LGHDT and CDR2 YNNKEL (reference sequence). V gave up 1 base and J gave up 3 bases, with 6 bases separating them. The DNA for the CDR3 is TGTGCCAGCAGCCAAGGACTAGAAGAGACCCAGTACTTC. This encodes CASSQGLEETQYF.